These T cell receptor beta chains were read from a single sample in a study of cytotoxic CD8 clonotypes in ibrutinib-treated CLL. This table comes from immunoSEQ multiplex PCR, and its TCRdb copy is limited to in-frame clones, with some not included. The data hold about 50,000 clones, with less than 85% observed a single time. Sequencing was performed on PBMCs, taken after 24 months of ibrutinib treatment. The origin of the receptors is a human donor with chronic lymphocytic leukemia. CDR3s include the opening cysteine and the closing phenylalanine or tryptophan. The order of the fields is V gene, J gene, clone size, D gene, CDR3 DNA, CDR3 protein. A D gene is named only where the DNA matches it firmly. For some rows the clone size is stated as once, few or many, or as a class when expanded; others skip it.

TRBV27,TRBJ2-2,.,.,TGTGCCAGCAGACGGGACCCGAACACCGGGGAGCTGTTTTTT,CASRRDPNTGELFF
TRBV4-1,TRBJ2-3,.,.,TGCGCCAGCAGCCTTTCATTGGCCACAGATACGCAGTATTTT,CASSLSLATDTQYF
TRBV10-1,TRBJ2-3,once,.,TGCGCCAGCAGTGAGTCGCCGAAAACAGATACGCAGTATTTT,CASSESPKTDTQYF
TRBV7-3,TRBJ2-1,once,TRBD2,TGTGCCAGCAGCTTAACCCGGACTAGCGGACTCTACAATGAGCAGTTCTTC,CASSLTRTSGLYNEQFF
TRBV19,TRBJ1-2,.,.,TGTGCCAGTAGTATTGGCAGGGATCTTGGCTACACCTTC,CASSIGRDLGYTF
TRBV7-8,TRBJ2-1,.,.,TGTGCCAGCAGCTTTAGGGCAGGCGGGGCGCTCAGGGAGCAGTTCTTC,CASSFRAGGALREQFF
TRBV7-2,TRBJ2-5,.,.,TGTGCCAGCAGCCGAAACGCTATGGGGACCCAGTACTTC,CASSRNAMGTQYF
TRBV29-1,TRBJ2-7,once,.,TGCAGCGTTGTCAAGGACGGCCAAAACGAGCAGTACTTC,CSVVKDGQNEQYF
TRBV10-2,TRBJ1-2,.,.,TGCGCCAGCAGTGAGGCGGGTGAGGAGGGCTACACCTTC,CASSEAGEEGYTF
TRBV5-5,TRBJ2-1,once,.,TGTGCCAGCAGCTTGGTGGACCCACGCGATGAGCAGTTCTTC,CASSLVDPRDEQFF
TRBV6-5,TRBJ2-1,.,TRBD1,TGTGCCAGCAGTCCCAACAGGGGCAATGAGCAGTTCTTC,CASSPNRGNEQFF
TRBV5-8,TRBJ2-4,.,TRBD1,TGTGCCAGCAGCTTGGCTGGGACAGGGGACATTCAGTACTTC,CASSLAGTGDIQYF
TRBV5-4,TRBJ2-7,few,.,TGTGCCAGCAGCCCTGGGCCCGCCTACGAGCAGTACTTC,CASSPGPAYEQYF
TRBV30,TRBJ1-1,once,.,TGTGCCTGGAGTCCGTCAGGGGATTGGAACACTGAAGCTTTCTTT,CAWSPSGDWNTEAFF
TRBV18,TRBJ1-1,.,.,TGTGCCAGCTCACCAAATCGGGGAGGGGCTTTCTTT,CASSPNRGGAFF
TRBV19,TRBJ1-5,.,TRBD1,TGTGCCAGTAGTCCTGACAGGGGTTATCCCAATCAGCCCCAGCATTTT,CASSPDRGYPNQPQHF
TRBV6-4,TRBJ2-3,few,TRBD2,TGTGCCAGCAGTGCGACTAGCGGGAGTCCAGATACGCAGTATTTT,CASSATSGSPDTQYF
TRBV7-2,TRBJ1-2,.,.,TGTGCCAGCAGCTTAGCGGGCCAAGCCTCAACAGGTGGCTACACCTTC,CASSLAGQASTGGYTF
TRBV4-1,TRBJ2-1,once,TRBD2,TGCGCCAGCAGCAAGGGACTAGCGGGAAACGATGAGCAGTTCTTC,CASSKGLAGNDEQFF
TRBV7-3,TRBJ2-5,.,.,TGTGCCAGCAGCTCCGACAATAAAGAGACCCAGTACTTC,CASSSDNKETQYF
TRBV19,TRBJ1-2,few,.,TGTGCCAGTAGCCCCGACACCTTATCTGGCTACACCTTC,CASSPDTLSGYTF
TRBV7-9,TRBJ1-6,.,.,TGTGCCAGCAGCGTTGACGGCTATAATTCACCCCTCCACTTT,CASSVDGYNSPLHF
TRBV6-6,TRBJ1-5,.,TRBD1,TGTGCCAGCAGAACGGACAGGGGTAAGCAGCCCCAGCATTTT,CASRTDRGKQPQHF
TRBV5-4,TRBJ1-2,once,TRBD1,TGTGCCAGCAGCTCGAGACAGGGATATGGCTACACCTTC,CASSSRQGYGYTF
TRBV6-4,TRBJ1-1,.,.,TGTGCCAGCAGTTCCCTTGGGGCGGGCACTGAAGCTTTCTTT,CASSSLGAGTEAFF
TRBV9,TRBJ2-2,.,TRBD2,TGTGCCAGCAGCCTGAAACCTAGCGGGGCCAACACCGGGGAGCTGTTTTTT,CASSLKPSGANTGELFF
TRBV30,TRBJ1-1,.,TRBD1,TGTGCCTGGAGTATCGGACAGGGGGCCTCTGAAGCTTTCTTT,CAWSIGQGASEAFF
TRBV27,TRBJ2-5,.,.,TGTGCCAGCAGTCCCTCGGGGGCGTACCAAGAGACCCAGTACTTC,CASSPSGAYQETQYF
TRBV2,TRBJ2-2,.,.,TGTGCCAGCAGTGAGGAGGGCCGATCCACCGGGGAGCTGTTTTTT,CASSEEGRSTGELFF
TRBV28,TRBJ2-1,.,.,TGTGCCAGCAGTCACCAGTTACTAGCTTATGAGCAGTTCTTC,CASSHQLLAYEQFF
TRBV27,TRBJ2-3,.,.,TGTGTCATGGGAACGGGAGCGGCCCCAGATACGCAGTATTTT,CVMGTGAAPDTQYF
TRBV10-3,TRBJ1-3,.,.,TGTGCCATCAGGTCGGACAGCTTAACCCAAAACACCATATATTTT,CAIRSDSLTQNTIYF
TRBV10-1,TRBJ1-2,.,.,TGCGCCAGCAGTGATACAGGGAACTATGGCTACACCTTC,CASSDTGNYGYTF
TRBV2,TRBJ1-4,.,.,TGTGCCAGCAGTACCGGACAGTCAACTAATGAAAAACTGTTTTTT,CASSTGQSTNEKLFF
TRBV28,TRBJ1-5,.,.,TGTGCCAGCAGTCTCTCCAGCAGGGTCAGCAATCAGCCCCAGCATTTT,CASSLSSRVSNQPQHF
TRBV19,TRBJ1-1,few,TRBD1,TGTGCCACCAAAACGACAGGGGAAACTGAAGCTTTCTTT,CATKTTGETEAFF
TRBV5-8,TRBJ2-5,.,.,TGTGCCAGCAGCTTGGTGGACCCAAAGCTTGGAGAGACCCAGTACTTC,CASSLVDPKLGETQYF
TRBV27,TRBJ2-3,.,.,TGTGCCAGCAGTTTAAGGTCAGGTACTCCGTATTTT,CASSLRSGTPYF
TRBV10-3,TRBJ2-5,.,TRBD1,TGTGCCATCAGTGAACAGGGGCGAGGCGAGACCCAGTACTTC,CAISEQGRGETQYF
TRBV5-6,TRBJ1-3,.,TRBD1,TGTGCCAGCAGCGTGGGACAGAGCTCTGGAAACACCATATATTTT,CASSVGQSSGNTIYF
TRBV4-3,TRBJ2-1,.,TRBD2,TGCGCCAGCAGCCAAGAACCCCGGGGAGTACTAGCGGGAGTTTCTTACAATGAGCAGTTCTTC,CASSQEPRGVLAGVSYNEQFF
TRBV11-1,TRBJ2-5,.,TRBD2,TGTGCCAGCAGCCCTGGGGCGGGAGGGTACGAGACCCAGTACTTC,CASSPGAGGYETQYF
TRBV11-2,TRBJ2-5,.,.,TGTGCCAGCAGCTTAGTTATTGGGGGGCCTCCAGAGACCCAGTACTTC,CASSLVIGGPPETQYF
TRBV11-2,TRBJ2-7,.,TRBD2,TGTGCCAGCAGCGGAGCGGGAGCATATCCCTACGAGCAGTACTTC,CASSGAGAYPYEQYF
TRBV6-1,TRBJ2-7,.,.,TGTGCCAGCAGTGAAAAGGCCCGGAACAGGGGGGGGGAGCAGTACTTC,CASSEKARNRGGEQYF
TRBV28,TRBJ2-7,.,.,TGTGCCAGCAGTTTTACCCCCCTGACAGTCTCCTCCTACGAGCAGTACTTC,CASSFTPLTVSSYEQYF
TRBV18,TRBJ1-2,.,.,TGTGCCAGCTCACCACCGTCGAGGGACGGCTACACCTTC,CASSPPSRDGYTF
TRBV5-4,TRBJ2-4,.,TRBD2,TGTGCCAGCAGCCGGACTAGCGGGAGCGAAAACATTCAGTACTTC,CASSRTSGSENIQYF
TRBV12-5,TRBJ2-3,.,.,TGTGCTAGTGGTTTGAATACGGGAACAGATACGCAGTATTTT,CASGLNTGTDTQYF
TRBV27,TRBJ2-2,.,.,TGTGCCAGCAGTTTCTCCCCGGACCGATACACCGGGGAGCTGTTTTTT,CASSFSPDRYTGELFF
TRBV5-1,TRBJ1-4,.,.,TGCGCCAGCAGCTTGGCCGGGACATCTAATGAAAAACTGTTTTTT,CASSLAGTSNEKLFF
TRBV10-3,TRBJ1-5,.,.,TGTGCCATCAGCCCGACATGGGATCAGCCCCAGCATTTT,CAISPTWDQPQHF
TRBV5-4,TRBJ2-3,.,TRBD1,TGTGCCAGCAGGGACCCGGGACAGGGCACAGATACGCAGTATTTT,CASRDPGQGTDTQYF
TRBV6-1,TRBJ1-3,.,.,TGTGCCAGCGGCCAGACCTCTGGAAACACCATATATTTT,CASGQTSGNTIYF